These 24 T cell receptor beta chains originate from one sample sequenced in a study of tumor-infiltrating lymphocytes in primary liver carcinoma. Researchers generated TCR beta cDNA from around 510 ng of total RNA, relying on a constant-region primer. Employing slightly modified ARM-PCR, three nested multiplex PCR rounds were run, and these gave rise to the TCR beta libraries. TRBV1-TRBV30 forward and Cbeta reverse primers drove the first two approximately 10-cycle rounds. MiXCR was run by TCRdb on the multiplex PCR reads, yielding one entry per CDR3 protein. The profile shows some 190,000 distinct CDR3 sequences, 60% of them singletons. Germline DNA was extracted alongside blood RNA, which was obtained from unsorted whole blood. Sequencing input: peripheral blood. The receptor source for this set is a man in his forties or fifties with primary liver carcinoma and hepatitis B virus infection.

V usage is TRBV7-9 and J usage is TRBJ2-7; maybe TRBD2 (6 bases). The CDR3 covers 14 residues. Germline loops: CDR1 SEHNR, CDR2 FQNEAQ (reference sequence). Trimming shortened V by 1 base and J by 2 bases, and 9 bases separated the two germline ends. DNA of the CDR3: TGTGCCAGCAGCTTAGAAGGGAGGACCTACGAGCAGTACTTC. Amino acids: CASSLEGRTYEQYF.

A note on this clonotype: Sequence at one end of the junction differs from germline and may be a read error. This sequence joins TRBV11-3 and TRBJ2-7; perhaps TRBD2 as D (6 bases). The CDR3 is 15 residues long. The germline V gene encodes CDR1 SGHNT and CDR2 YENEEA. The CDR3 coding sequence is TGTGCCAGCAGCTTAGGAAGCGGGTCAGCCTACGATCAGTACTTC. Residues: CASSLGSGSAYDQYF.

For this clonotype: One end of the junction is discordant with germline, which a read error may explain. The DNA for the CDR3 is TGTGCCAGCAGCTTAGGGGTTCCGGGAACAGAAACGCAGTATTTC. It codes for CASSLGVPGTETQYF. This chain connects TRBV11-2 to TRBJ2-3, with D perhaps matching TRBD2 (5 bases). The CDR3 covers 15 residues. Germline assignment: CDR1 SGHAT and CDR2 FQNNGV.

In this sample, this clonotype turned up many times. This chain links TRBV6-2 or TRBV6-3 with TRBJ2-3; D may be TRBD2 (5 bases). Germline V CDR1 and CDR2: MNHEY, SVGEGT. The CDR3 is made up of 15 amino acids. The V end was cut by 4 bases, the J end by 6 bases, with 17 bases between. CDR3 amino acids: CASSLLELRGDTQYF. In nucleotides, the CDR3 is TGTGCCAGCAGTTTACTGGAGTTGAGAGGGGATACGCAGTATTTT.

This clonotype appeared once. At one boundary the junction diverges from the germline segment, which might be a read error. This chain's CDR3 is CAISQVLAGAADTQYF. The DNA for the CDR3 is TGTGCCATCAGCCAAGTACTCGCAGGGGCGGCAGATACGCAGTATTTT. V and J are TRBV14 and TRBJ2-3, with D tentatively TRBD1 (6 bases). Germline CDR1 and CDR2: SGHDN and FVKESK. The CDR3 consists of 16 residues.

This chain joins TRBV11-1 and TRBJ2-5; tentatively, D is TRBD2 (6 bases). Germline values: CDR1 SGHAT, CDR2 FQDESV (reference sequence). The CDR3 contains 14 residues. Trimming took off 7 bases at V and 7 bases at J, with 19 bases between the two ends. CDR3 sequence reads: CASTVQVSRGTQYF. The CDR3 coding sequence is TGTGCCAGCACGGTACAGGTGTCGCGGGGGACCCAGTACTTC.

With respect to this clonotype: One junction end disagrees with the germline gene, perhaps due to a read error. The CDR3 coding sequence is TGCGCCAGCAGCCAAGATGGAGGGGGCGAATCCTATAATTCACCCCTCCACTTT. This translates into CASSQDGGGESYNSPLHF. The chain is built from TRBV11-2 and TRBJ1-6, with 7 bases fitting TRBD1. The CDR3 length is 18 residues. Per germline, CDR1 SGHAT and CDR2 FQNNGV.

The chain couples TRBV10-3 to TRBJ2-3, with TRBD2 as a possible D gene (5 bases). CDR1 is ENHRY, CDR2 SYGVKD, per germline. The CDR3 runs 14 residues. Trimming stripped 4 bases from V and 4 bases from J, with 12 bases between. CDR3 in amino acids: CAISAAERADTQYF. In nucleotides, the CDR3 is TGTGCCATCAGTGCGGCTGAGAGGGCAGATACGCAGTATTTT.

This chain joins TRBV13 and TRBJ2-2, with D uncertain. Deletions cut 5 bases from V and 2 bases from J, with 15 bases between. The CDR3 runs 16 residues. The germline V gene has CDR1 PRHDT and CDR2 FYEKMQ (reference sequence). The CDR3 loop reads CASSPGYRRNTGELFF. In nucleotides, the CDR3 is TGTGCCAGCAGCCCCGGGTATAGGAGAAACACCGGGGAGCTGTTTTTT.

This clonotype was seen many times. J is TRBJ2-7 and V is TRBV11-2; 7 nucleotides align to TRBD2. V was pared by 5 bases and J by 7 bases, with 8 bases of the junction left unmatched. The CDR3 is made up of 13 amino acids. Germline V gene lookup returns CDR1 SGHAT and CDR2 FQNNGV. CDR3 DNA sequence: TGTGCCAGCAGCCCAGGACTAGTGGTAGAGCAGTACTTC. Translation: CASSPGLVVEQYF.

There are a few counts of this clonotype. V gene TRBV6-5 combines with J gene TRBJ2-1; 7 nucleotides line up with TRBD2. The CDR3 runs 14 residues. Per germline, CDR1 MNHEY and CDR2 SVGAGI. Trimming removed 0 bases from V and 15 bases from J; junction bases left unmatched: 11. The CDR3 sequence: CASSYSIMREWVFF. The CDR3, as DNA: TGTGCCAGCAGTTACTCGATCATGCGGGAGTGGGTGTTCTTC.

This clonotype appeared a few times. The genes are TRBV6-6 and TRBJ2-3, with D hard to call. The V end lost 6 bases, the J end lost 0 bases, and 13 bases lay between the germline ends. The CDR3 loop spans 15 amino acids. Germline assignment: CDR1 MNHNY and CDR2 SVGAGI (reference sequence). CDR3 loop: CASSRSTPSTDTQYF. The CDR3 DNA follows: TGTGCCAGCAGCCGTTCGACCCCTAGCACAGATACGCAGTATTTT.

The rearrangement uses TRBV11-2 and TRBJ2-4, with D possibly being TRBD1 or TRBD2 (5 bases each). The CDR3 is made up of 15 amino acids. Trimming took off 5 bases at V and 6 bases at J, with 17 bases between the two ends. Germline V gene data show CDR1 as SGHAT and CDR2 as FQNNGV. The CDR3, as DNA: TGTGCCAGCAGCATAGGGCACGGGGCGGGAAACATTCAGTACTTC. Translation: CASSIGHGAGNIQYF.

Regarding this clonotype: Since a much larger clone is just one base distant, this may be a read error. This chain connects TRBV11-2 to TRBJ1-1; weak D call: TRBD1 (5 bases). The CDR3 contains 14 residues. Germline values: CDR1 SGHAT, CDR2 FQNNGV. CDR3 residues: CSSSLWLQGSEAFF. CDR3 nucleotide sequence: TGTTCCAGCAGCTTATGGTTGCAGGGATCTGAAGCTTTCTTT. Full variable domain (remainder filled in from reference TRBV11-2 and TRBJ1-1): EAGVAQSPRYKIIEKRQSVAFWCNPISGHATLYWYQQILGQGPKLLIQFQNNGVVDDSQLPKDRFSAERLKGVDSTLKIQPAKLEDSAVYLCSSSLWLQGSEAFFGQGTRLTVV.

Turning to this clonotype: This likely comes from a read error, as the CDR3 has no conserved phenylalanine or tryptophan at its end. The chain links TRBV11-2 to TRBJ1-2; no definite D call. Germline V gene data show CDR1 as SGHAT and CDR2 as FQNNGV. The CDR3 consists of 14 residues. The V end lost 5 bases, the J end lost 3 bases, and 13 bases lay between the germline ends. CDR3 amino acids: CASSTGVWDYGYTI. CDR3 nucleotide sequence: TGTGCCAGCAGCACGGGAGTATGGGACTATGGCTACACCATC.

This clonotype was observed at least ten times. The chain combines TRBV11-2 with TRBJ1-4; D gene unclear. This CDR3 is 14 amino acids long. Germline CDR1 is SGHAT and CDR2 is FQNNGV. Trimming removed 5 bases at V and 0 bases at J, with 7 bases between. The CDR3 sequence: CASSPGTTNEKLFF. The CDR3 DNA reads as TGTGCCAGCAGCCCCGGGACAACTAATGAAAAACTGTTTTTT.

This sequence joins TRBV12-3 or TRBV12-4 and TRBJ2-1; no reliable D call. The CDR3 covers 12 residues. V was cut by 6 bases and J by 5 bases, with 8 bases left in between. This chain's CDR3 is CASRHHNNEQFF. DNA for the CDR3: TGTGCCAGCAGACATCACAACAATGAGCAGTTCTTC.

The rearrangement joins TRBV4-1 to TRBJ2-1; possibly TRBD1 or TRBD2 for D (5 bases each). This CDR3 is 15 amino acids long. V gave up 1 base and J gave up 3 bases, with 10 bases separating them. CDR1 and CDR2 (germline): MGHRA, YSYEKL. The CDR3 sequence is CASSQGPGRYNEQFF. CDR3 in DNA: TGCGCCAGCAGCCAAGGTCCGGGACGCTACAATGAGCAGTTCTTC.

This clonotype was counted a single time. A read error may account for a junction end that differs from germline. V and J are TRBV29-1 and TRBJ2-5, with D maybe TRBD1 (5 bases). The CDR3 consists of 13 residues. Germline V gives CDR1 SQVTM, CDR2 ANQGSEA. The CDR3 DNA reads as TGCAGCGTTGGGGGCCAACAGCAAGAGACCAAGTACTTC. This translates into CSVGGQQQETKYF.

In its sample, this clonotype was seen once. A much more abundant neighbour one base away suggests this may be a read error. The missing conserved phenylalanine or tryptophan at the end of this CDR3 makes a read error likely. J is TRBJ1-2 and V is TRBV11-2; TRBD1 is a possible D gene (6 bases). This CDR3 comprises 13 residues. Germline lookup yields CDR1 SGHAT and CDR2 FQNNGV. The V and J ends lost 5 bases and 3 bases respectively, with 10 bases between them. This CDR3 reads CASSRQADYGYTV. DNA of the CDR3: TGTGCCAGCAGCCGACAGGCCGACTATGGCTACACCGTC.

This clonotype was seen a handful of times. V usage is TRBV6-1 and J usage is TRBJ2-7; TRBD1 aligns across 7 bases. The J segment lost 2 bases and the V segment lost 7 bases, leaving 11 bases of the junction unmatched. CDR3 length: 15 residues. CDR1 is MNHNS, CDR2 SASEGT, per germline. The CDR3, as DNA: TGTGCCAGCACCAATCCTCTCGGGACAGCCTACGAGCAGTACTTC. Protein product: CASTNPLGTAYEQYF.

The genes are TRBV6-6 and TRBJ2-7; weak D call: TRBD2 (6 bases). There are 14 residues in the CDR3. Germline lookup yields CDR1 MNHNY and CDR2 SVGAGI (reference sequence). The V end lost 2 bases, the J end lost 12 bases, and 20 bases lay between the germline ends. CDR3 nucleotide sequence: TGTGCCAGCAGTTACGAGATGTTCCCCGCGGGGCGGTACTTC. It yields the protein CASSYEMFPAGRYF.

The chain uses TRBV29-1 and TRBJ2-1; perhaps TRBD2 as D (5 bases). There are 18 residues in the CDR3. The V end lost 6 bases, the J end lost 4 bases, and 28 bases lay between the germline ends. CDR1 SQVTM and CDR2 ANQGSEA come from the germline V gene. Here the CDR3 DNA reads TGCAGCGTCCCCGGGATAGCCTGGTTCAATAGGGAATACAATGAGCAGTTCTTC. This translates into CSVPGIAWFNREYNEQFF.

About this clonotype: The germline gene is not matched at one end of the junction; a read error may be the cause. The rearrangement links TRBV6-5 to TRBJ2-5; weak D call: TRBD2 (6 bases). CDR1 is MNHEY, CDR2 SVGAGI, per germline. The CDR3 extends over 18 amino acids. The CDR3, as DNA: TGTGCCAGCAGTTACCCCAGCAGTGGAGGGACCCTCCAAAAGACCCAGTACTTC. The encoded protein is CASSYPSSGGTLQKTQYF.